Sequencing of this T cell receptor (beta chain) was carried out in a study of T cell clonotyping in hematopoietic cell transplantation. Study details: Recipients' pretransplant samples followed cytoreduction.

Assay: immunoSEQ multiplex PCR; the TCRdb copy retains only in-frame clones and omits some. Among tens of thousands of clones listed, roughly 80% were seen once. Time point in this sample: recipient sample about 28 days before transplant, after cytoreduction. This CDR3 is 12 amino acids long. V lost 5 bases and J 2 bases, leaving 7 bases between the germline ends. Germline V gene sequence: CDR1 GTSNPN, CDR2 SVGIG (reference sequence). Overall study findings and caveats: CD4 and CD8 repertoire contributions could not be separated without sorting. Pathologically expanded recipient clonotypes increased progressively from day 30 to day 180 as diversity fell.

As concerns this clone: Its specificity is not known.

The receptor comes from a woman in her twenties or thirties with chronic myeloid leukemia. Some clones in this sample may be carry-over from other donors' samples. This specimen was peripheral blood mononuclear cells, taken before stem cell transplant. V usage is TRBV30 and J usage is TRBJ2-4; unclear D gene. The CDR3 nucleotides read TGTGCCTGGGGGCTGTCCAAAAACATTCAGTACTTC. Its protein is CAWGLSKNIQYF.